A single sample is the source of the 17 T cell receptor beta chains below, sequenced in a study of T cell repertoires in cytomegalovirus infection. TCRdb independently ran MiXCR on the reads; one entry per CDR3 protein. The repertoire holds about 130,000 distinct CDR3 sequences, 20% to 30% seen once, with 34% in the top ten. Their recognized antigens are unknown. Sequenced material: PBMCs, sequenced either directly or after in vitro stimulation (not recorded which). The receptors stem from a human donor in good health (CMV status not recorded). Some clones in this sample may be carry-over from other donors' samples.

Note on this clonotype: A junction end diverges from the germline sequence, so it may reflect a read error. The CDR3 nucleotides are TGTGCCAGCAGCGCAGACAGCAGCTCTGGAAACACCATGTATTTT. Translation gives CASSADSSSGNTMYF. This chain links TRBV7-2 with TRBJ1-3; the D gene is possibly TRBD1 (5 bases). The CDR3 sequence is 15 residues long. The germline V gene encodes CDR1 SGHTA and CDR2 FQGNSA.

Written as DNA, the CDR3 is TGTGCCGGAGGACTTTACTCCTACAATGAGCAGTTCTTC. This codes for CAGGLYSYNEQFF. V is TRBV2 and J is TRBJ2-1; maybe TRBD2 (5 bases). The V and J ends lost 11 bases and 0 bases respectively, with 11 bases between them. The CDR3 runs 13 residues. CDR1 and CDR2 from the germline V gene are SNHLY and FYNNEI.

This clonotype occurred many times. This chain links TRBV24-1 with TRBJ1-5; 11 positions match TRBD1. The ends lost 4 bases at V and 7 bases at J; junction bases unmatched: 11. Germline values: CDR1 KGHDR, CDR2 SFDVKD. The CDR3 is 17 amino acids. CDR3 region: CATSEGRGQGAGQPQHF. CDR3 in DNA: TGTGCCACCAGTGAGGGTAGAGGACAGGGGGCTGGGCAGCCCCAGCATTTT.

The chain combines TRBV19 with TRBJ2-6; the match to TRBD1 covers 10 bases. There are 17 residues in the CDR3. Germline CDR1 reads LNHDA; CDR2 reads SQIVND (reference sequence). Trimming cost V 10 bases and J 0 bases; bases outside gene matches: 9. The CDR3 protein is CAISDRGRYSGANVLTF. The DNA of the CDR3 is TGTGCCATCTCTGACAGGGGGCGTTACTCTGGGGCCAACGTCCTGACTTTC.

This rearrangement joins TRBV20-1 to TRBJ1-5, with TRBD1 matching 8 bases. Trimming cost V 6 bases and J 6 bases; bases outside gene matches: 16. CDR1 is DFQATT and CDR2 is SNEGSKA in the germline V gene (reference sequence). CDR3 length equals 16 residues. Here the CDR3 reads CSARSAGGVGSQPQHF. CDR3 nucleotide sequence: TGCAGTGCCCGGTCCGCAGGGGGCGTCGGAAGTCAGCCCCAGCATTTT.

This clonotype showed up many times. The V and J genes are TRBV7-2 and TRBJ2-7; D gene ambiguous. Trimming shortened V by 5 bases and J by 2 bases, and 10 bases separated the two germline ends. Germline V gene lookup returns CDR1 SGHTA and CDR2 FQGNSA. This CDR3 is built from 13 residues. CDR3 amino acids: CASSPYSTYEQYF. In nucleotides, the CDR3 is TGTGCCAGCAGCCCCTATTCTACCTACGAGCAGTACTTC.

The CDR3 DNA reads TGCGCCAGCAGCCAGGGGACCGGTTTAGAGCAGTACTTC. It translates to CASSQGTGLEQYF. The V call is TRBV4-1, the J call TRBJ2-7, with D perhaps given as TRBD1 or TRBD2 (5 bases each). The germline V gene encodes CDR1 MGHRA and CDR2 YSYEKL. V lost 3 bases and J 7 bases, leaving 13 bases between the germline ends. The CDR3 is made up of 13 amino acids.

This clonotype was recorded a few times. The chain links TRBV6-1 to TRBJ2-7; the D call may be TRBD1 or TRBD2 (5 bases each). The V end was cut by 6 bases, the J end by 6 bases, with 15 bases between. Germline CDR1 MNHNS, CDR2 SASEGT. The CDR3 has 13 residues. The DNA for the CDR3 is TGTGCCAGCAGAGGACGGACGGGACGCGAGCAGTACGTC. Amino acids: CASRGRTGREQYV.

This clonotype was picked up a small number of times. The rearrangement joins TRBV15 to TRBJ1-2, with D unclear. V lost 1 base and J 9 bases, leaving 15 bases between the germline ends. This CDR3 comprises 14 residues. CDR1 is LNHNV, CDR2 YYDKDF, per germline (reference sequence). In DNA form, the CDR3 reads TGTGCCACCAGCAGAGGGATGGACCCCGGGAGCTACACCTTC. Its protein product is CATSRGMDPGSYTF. The full variable domain, in which reference TRBV15 and TRBJ1-2 provide the parts outside the CDR3, is DAMVIQNPRYQVTQFGKPVTLSCSQTLNHNVMYWYQQKSSQAPKLLFHYYDKDFNNEADTPDNFQSRRPNTSFCFLDIRSPGLGDTAMYLCATSRGMDPGSYTFGSGTRLTVV.

This clonotype was found a few times. The chain recombines TRBV2 with TRBJ1-5; 7 bases match TRBD1. In germline, CDR1 is SNHLY, CDR2 FYNNEI. The CDR3 is 14 amino acids. Losses at the gene ends were 9 bases for V and 2 bases for J; bases not matched to a gene: 7. The CDR3 protein is CASTGDWGNQPQHF. CDR3 in DNA: TGTGCCAGTACAGGGGACTGGGGCAATCAGCCCCAGCATTTT.

At least ten counts were recorded for this clonotype. This chain links TRBV7-2 with TRBJ2-2; D not resolved. CDR1 is SGHTA, CDR2 FQGNSA, per germline. The CDR3 extends over 15 amino acids. V gave up 1 base and J gave up 0 bases, with 6 bases separating them. CDR3 sequence: CASSLVRSNTGELFF. DNA for the CDR3: TGTGCCAGCAGCTTAGTTCGTTCGAACACCGGGGAGCTGTTTTTT.

The chain couples TRBV7-4 to TRBJ2-1; D possibly corresponds to TRBD1 (6 bases). Germline V lookup: CDR1 SGHVT, CDR2 SQSDAQ. With 7 bases removed from V and 8 bases from J, the gap between germline ends came to 24 bases. The length of the CDR3 is 16 residues. The CDR3, as DNA: TGTGCCAGCACCCGTAACCGCAAGGGGGAGCCGGATGAGCAGTTCTTC. Its protein is CASTRNRKGEPDEQFF.

The chain has TRBV4-1 and TRBJ2-7; TRBD2 agrees at 11 bases. From germline, CDR1 is MGHRA and CDR2 YSYEKL. The CDR3 is 16 residues long. V was pared by 0 bases and J by 4 bases, with 5 bases of the junction left unmatched. The CDR3 protein is CASSQEPSGGRYEQYF. The CDR3 DNA sequence: TGCGCCAGCAGCCAAGAACCTAGCGGGGGGCGGTACGAGCAGTACTTC.

This clonotype was recorded many times. The chain carries TRBV7-2 and TRBJ2-3; 12 bases are shared with TRBD2. The junction had 9 bases not matched to a gene; V was cut back by 7 bases and J by 4 bases. The CDR3 totals 16 residues. The germline gives CDR1 SGHTA, CDR2 FQGNSA. The CDR3 reads CASNGLAGQGADTQYF. In DNA form, the CDR3 reads TGTGCCAGCAACGGACTAGCGGGACAGGGAGCAGATACGCAGTATTTT.

This clonotype came up many times. The chain recombines TRBV7-2 with TRBJ2-6, with D perhaps given as TRBD1 or TRBD2 (5 bases each). Germline loops: CDR1 SGHTA, CDR2 FQGNSA. The V gene lost 2 bases and the J gene lost 0 bases, with 8 bases spanning the gap. The CDR3 consists of 16 residues. Here the CDR3 reads CASSLLGTSGANVLTF. The CDR3 DNA reads TGTGCCAGCAGCTTACTGGGGACCTCTGGGGCCAACGTCCTGACTTTC. The whole variable domain, remainder taken from reference TRBV7-2 and TRBJ2-6, is GAGVSQSPSNKVTEKGKDVELRCDPISGHTALYWYRQSLGQGLEFLIYFQGNSAPDKSGLPSDRFSAERTGGSVSTLTIQRTQQEDSAVYLCASSLLGTSGANVLTFGAGSRLTVL.

V is TRBV6-2 or TRBV6-3 and J is TRBJ2-7; TRBD1 matches 12 bases. The CDR3 loop spans 15 amino acids. V was clipped by 6 bases and J by 5 bases; unmatched bases: 8. Germline CDR1 is MNHEY and CDR2 is SVGEGT. The CDR3 DNA follows: TGTGCCAGCAGCAACCCGGGACAGGGGGCCCACGAGCAGTACTTC. Translating gives CASSNPGQGAHEQYF.

This clonotype was counted only a few times. The genes are TRBV20-1 and TRBJ2-1, with 15 bases fitting TRBD2. In germline, CDR1 is DFQATT, CDR2 SNEGSKA (reference sequence). CDR3 length equals 18 residues. V lost 5 bases and J lost 1; bases outside the gene matches: 9. The CDR3 sequence is CSAVRTSGRALSYNEQFF. The CDR3 nucleotides are TGCAGTGCTGTACGGACTAGCGGGAGGGCCTTGTCCTACAATGAGCAGTTCTTC.